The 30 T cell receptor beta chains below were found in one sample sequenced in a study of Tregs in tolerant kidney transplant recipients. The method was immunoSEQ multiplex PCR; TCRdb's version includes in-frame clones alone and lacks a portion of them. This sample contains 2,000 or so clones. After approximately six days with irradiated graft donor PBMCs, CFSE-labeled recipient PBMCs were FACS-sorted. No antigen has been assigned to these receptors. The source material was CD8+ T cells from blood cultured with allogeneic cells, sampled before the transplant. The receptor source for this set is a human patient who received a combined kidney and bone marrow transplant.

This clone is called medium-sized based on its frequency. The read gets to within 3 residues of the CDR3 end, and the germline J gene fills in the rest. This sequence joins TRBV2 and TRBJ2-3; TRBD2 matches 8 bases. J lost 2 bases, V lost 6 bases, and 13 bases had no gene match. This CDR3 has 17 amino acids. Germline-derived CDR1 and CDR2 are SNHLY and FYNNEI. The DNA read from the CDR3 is TGTGCCAGCAGGGCTATCTTAACTAGCGGAATCACAGATACG. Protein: CASRAILTSGITDT. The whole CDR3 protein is CASRAILTSGITDTQYF.

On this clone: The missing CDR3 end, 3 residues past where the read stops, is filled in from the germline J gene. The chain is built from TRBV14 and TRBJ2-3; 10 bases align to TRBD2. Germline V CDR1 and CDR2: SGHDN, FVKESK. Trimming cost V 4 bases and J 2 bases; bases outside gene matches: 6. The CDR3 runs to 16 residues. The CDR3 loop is CASSRAGLAFTDTQYF. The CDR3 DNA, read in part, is TGTGCCAGCAGCCGCGCGGGACTAGCGTTCACAGATACG.

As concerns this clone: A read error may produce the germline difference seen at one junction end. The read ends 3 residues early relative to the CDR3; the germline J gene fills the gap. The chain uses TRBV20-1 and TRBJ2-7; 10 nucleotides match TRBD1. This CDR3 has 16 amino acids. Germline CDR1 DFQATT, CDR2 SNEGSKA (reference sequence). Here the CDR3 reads CSAGDRGLARGYEQYF. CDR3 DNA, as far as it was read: TGCAGTGCTGGAGACAGGGGGCTCGCCAGAGGCTACGAG.

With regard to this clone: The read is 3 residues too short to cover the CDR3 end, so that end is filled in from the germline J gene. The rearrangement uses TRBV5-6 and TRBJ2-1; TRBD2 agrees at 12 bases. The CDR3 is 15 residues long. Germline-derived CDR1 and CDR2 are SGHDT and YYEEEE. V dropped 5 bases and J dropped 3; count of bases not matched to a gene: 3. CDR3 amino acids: CASSLAGGLYNEQFF. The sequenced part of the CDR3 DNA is TGTGCCAGCAGTCTAGCGGGAGGGCTCTACAATGAG.

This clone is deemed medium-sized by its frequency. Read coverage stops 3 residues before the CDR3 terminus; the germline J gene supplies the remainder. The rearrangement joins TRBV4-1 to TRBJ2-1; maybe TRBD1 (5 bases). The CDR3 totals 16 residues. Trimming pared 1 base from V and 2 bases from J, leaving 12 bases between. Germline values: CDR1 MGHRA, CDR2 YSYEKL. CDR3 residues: CASSQVVGRAYNEQFF. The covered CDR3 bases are TGCGCCAGCAGCCAAGTCGTCGGCAGGGCCTACAATGAG.

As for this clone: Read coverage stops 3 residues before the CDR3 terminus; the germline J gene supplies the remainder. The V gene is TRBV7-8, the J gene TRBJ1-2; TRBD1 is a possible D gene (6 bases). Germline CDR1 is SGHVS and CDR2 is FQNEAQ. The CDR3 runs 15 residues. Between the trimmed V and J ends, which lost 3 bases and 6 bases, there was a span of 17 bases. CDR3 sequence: CASSFYRTVLHGYTF. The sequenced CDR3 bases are TGTGCCAGCAGCTTCTATCGGACAGTACTTCATGGC. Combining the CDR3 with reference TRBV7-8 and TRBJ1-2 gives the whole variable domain GAGVSQSPRYKVAKRGQDVALRCDPISGHVSLFWYQQALGQGPEFLTYFQNEAQLDKSGLPSDRFFAERPEGSVSTLKIQRTQQEDSAVYLCASSFYRTVLHGYTFGSGTRLTVV.

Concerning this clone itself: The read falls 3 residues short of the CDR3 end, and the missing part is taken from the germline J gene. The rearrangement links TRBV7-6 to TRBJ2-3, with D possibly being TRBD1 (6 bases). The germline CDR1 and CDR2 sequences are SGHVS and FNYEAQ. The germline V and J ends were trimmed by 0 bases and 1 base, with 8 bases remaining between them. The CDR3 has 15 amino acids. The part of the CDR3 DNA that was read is TGTGCCAGCAGCTTAGCGGGGGCCGGCACAGATACG. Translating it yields CASSLAGAGTDT. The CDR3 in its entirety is CASSLAGAGTDTQYF.

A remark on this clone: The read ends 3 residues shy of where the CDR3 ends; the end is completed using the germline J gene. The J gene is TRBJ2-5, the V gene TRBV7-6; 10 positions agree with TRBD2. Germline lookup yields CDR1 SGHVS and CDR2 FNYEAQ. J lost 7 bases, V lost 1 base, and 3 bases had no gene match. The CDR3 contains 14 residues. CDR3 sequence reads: CASSLGSSGRTQYF. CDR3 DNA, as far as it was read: TGTGCCAGCAGCTTAGGATCTAGCGGGAGGACC.

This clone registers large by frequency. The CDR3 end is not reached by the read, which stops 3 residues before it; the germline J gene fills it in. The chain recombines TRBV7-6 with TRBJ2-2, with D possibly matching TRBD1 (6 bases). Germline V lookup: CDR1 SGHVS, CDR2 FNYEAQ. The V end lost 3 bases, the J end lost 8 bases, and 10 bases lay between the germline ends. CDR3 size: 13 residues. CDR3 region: CASSFIGGGELFF. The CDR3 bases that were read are TGTGCCAGCAGCTTCATAGGGGGAGGGGAG. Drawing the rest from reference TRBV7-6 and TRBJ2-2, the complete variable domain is GAGVSQSPRYKVTKRGQDVALRCDPISGHVSLYWYRQALGQGPEFLTYFNYEAQQDKSGLPNDRFSAERPEGSISTLTIQRTEQRDSAMYRCASSFIGGGELFFGEGSRLTVL.

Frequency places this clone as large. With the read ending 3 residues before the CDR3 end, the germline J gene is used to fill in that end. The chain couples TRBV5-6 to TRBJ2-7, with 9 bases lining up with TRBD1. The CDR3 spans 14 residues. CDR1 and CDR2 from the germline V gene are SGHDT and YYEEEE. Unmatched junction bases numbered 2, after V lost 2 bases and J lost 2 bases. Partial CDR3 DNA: TGTGCCAGCAGCTTCGGGACAGGGACCTACGAG. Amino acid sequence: CASSFGTGTYE. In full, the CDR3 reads CASSFGTGTYEQYF.

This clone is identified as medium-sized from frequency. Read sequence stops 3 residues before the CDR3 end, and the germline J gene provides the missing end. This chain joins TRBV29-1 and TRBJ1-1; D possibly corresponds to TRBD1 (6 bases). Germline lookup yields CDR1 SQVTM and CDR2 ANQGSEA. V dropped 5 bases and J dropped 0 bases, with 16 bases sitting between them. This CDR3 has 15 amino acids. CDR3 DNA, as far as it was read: TGCAGCGTTCACTCCATAGGGGGATTGAACACTGAA. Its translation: CSVHSIGGLNTE. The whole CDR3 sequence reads CSVHSIGGLNTEAFF.

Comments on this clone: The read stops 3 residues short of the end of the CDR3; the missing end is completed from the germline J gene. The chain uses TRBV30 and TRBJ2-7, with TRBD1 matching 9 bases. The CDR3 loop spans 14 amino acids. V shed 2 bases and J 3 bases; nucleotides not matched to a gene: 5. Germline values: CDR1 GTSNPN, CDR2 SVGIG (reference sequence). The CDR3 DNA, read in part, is TGTGCCTGGAGTTGGGGACAGGGTCTCTACGAG. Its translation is CAWSWGQGLYE. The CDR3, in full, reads CAWSWGQGLYEQYF.

This chain's CDR3 is CSARRDRDSMGIYSNQPQHF. CDR3 bases read: TGCAGTGCTAGGCGGGACAGGGATTCCATGGGGATCTATAGCAATCAGCCC. J is TRBJ1-5 and V is TRBV20-1; 9 nucleotides match TRBD1. The sequenced fragment ends 3 residues before the CDR3 boundary, so the rest is inferred from the germline J gene. The V gene's germline CDR1 is DFQATT and CDR2 SNEGSKA (reference sequence). This CDR3 has 20 amino acids. V dropped 3 bases and J dropped 0; count of bases not matched to a gene: 18.

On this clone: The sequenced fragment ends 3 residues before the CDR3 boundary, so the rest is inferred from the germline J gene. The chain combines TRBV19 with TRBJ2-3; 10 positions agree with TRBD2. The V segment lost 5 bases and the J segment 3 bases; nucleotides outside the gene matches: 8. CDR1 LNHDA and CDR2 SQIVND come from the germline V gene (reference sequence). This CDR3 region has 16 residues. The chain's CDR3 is CASSPLAGQGTDTQYF. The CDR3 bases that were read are TGTGCCAGTAGTCCACTAGCGGGGCAGGGTACAGATACG.

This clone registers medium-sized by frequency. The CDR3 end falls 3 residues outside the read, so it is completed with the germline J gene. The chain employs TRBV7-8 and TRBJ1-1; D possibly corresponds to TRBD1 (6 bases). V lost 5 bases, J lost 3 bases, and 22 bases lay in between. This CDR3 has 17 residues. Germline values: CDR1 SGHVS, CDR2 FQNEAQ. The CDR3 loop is CASSPTHRGGGDTEAFF. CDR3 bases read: TGTGCCAGCAGCCCCACCCATCGGGGAGGGGGGGACACTGAA.

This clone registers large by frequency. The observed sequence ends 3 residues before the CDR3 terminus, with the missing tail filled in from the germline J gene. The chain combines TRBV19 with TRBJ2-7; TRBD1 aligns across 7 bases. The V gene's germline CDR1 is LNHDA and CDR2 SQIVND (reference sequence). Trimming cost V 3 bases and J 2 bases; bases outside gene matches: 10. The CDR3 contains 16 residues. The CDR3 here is CASSISVTGFPYEQYF. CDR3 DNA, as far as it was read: TGTGCCAGTAGTATTTCCGTGACAGGGTTCCCCTACGAG.

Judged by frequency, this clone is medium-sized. This CDR3 is CASSDRLAPSEQYF. The CDR3 DNA, read in part, is TGTGCCAGCAGCGACCGACTAGCACCGTCCGAG. The gene calls are TRBV7-8 and TRBJ2-7, with 7 bases fitting TRBD2. The read gets to within 3 residues of the CDR3 end, and the germline J gene fills in the rest. The CDR3 loop spans 14 amino acids. Looked up from germline, CDR1 is SGHVS and CDR2 is FQNEAQ. V trimming: 5 bases; J trimming: 6 bases; junction bases outside the gene matches: 10.

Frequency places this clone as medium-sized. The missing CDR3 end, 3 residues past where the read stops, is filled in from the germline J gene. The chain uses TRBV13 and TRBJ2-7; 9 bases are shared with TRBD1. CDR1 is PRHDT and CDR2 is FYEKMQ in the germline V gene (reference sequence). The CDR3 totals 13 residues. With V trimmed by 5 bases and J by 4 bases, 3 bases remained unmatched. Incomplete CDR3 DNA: TGTGCCAGCAGCACAGGGACAGGGTACGAG. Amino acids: CASSTGTGYE. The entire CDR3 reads CASSTGTGYEQYF. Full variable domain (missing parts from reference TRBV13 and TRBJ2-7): AAGVIQSPRHLIKEKRETATLKCYPIPRHDTVYWYQQGPGQDPQFLISFYEKMQSDKGSIPDRFSAQQFSDYHSELNMSSLELGDSALYFCASSTGTGYEQYFGPGTRLTVT.

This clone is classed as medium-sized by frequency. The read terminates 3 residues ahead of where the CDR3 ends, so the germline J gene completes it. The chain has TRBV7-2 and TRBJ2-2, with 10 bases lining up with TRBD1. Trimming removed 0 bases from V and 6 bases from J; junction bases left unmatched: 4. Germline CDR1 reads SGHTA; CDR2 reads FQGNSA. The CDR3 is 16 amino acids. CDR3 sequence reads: CASSLADRGLSGELFF. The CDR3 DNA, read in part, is TGTGCCAGCAGCTTAGCTGACAGGGGGCTTTCCGGGGAG. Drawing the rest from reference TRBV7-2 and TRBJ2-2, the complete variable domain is GAGVSQSPSNKVTEKGKDVELRCDPISGHTALYWYRQSLGQGLEFLIYFQGNSAPDKSGLPSDRFSAERTGGSVSTLTIQRTQQEDSAVYLCASSLADRGLSGELFFGEGSRLTVL.

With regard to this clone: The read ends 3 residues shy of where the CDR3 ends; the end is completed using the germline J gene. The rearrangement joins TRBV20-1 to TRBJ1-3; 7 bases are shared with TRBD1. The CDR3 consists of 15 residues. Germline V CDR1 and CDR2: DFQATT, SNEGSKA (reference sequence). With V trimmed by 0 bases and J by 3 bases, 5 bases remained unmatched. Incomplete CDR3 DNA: TGCAGTGCTAGAGATTTGCAGGGGGGTGGAAACACC. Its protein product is CSARDLQGGGNT. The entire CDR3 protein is CSARDLQGGGNTIYF.

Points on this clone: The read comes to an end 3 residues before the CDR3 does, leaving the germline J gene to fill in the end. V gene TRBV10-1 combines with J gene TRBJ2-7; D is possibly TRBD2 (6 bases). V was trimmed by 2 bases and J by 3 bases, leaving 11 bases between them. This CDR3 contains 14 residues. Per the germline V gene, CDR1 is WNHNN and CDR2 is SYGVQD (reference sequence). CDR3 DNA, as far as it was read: TGCGCCAGCAGTGAGATACCGGGGGACTACGAG. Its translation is CASSEIPGDYE. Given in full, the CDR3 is CASSEIPGDYEQYF.

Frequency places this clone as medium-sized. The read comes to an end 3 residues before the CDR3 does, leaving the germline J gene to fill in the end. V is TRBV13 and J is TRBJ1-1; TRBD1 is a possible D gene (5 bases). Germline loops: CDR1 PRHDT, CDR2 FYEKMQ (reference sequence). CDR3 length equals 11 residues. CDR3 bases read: TGTGCCAGCAGCTTAGCAGGGAGA. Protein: CASSLAGR. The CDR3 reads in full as CASSLAGRAFF.

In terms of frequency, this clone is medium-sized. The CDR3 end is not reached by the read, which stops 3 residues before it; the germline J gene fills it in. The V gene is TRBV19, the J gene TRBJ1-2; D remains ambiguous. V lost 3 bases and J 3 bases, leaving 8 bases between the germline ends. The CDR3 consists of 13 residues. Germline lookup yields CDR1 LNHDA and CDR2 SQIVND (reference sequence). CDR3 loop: CASSMAEYYGYTF. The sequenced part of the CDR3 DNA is TGTGCCAGTAGTATGGCGGAATACTATGGC.

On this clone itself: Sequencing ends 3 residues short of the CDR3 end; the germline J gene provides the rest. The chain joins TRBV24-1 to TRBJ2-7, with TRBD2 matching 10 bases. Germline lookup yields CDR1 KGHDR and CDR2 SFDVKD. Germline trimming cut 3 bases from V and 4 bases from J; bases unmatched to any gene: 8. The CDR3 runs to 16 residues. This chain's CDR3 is CATSDGLAGDGYEQYF. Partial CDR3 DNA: TGTGCCACCAGTGATGGGCTAGCGGGAGATGGGTACGAG.

This chain's CDR3 is CASSFPGQGVYEQFF. CDR3 bases read: TGTGCCAGCAGCTTTCCGGGACAGGGTGTTTATGAG. V is TRBV11-3 and J is TRBJ2-1; TRBD1 aligns across 9 bases. The DNA ends 3 residues before the CDR3 does, and the rest of the CDR3 is filled in from the germline J gene. The germline gives CDR1 SGHNT, CDR2 YENEEA. There are 15 residues in the CDR3. J lost 8 bases, V lost 3 bases, and 8 bases had no gene match. The full variable domain, with the rest looked up from reference TRBV11-3 and TRBJ2-1, is EAGVVQSPRYKIIEKKQPVAFWCNPISGHNTLYWYLQNLGQGPELLIRYENEEAVDDSQLPKDRFSAERLKGVDSTLKIQPAELGDSAVYLCASSFPGQGVYEQFFGPGTRLTVL.

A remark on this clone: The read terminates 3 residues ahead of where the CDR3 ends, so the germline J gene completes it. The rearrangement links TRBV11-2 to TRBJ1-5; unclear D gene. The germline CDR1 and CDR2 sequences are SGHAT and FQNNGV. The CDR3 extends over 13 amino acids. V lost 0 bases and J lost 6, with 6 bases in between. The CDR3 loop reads CASSLEFSQPQHF. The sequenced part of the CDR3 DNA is TGTGCCAGCAGCTTAGAATTCTCTCAGCCC.

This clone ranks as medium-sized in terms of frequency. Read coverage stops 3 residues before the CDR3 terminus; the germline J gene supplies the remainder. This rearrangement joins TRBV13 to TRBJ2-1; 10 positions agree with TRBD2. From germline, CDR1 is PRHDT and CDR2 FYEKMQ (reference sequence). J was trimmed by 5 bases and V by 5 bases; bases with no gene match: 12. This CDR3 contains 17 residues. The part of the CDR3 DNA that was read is TGTGCCAGCAGCCTCCGCGGTAGCGGGAGGCCTGACAATGAG. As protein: CASSLRGSGRPDNE. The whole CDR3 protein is CASSLRGSGRPDNEQFF.

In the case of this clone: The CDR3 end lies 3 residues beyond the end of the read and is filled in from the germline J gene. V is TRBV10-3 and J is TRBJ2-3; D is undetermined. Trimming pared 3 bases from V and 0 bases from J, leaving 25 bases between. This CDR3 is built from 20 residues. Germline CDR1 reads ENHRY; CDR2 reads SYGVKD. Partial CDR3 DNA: TGTGCCATCAGTGACGACGAAATAGCTCACGACCGCCCTAGCACAGATACG. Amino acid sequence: CAISDDEIAHDRPSTDT. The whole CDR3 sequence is CAISDDEIAHDRPSTDTQYF.

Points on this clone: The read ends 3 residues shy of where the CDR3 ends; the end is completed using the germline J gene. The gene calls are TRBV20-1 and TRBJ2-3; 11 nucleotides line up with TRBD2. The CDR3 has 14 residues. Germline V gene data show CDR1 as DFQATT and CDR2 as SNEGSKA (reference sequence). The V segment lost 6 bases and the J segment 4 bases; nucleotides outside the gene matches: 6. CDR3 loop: CSAYTSGGADTQYF. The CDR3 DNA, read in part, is TGCAGTGCCTACACTAGCGGGGGAGCAGATACG.

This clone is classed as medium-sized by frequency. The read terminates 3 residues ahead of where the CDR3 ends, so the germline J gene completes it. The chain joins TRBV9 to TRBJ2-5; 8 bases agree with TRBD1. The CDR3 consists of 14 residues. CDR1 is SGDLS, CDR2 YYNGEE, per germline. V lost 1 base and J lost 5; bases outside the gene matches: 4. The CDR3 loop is CASSVQGALETQYF. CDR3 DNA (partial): TGTGCCAGCAGCGTACAGGGGGCCCTTGAGACC.